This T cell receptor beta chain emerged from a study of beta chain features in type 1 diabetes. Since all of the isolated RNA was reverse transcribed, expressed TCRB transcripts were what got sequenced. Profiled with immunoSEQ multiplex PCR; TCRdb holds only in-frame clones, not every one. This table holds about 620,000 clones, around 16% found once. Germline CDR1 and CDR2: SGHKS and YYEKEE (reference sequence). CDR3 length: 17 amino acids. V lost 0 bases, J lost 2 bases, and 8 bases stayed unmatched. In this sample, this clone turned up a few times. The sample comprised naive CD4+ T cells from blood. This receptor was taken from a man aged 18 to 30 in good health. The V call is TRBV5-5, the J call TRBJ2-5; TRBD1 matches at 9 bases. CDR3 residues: CASSLDPGTGRQETQYF. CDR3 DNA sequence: TGTGCCAGCAGCTTGGACCCAGGGACAGGGAGGCAAGAGACCCAGTACTTC.